The rows below give T cell receptor beta chains drawn from one sample of a study of control samples from healthy donors and cancer patients. Method: immunoSEQ multiplex PCR; TCRdb's copy keeps in-frame clones and lacks some. Of about 57,000 clones in the sample, 80% to 95% are singletons; the top ten hold 0.8% to 1%. The specimen was PBMCs. Receptors originate from a man aged 30-40 years with colorectal cancer. The CDR3 runs from the conserved cysteine through the conserved F or W. A D gene is named only where the DNA matches it firmly. Clone size appears in some rows only: once, few, many, or a class for an expanded clone.

V,length,J,size,D,DNA,CDR3
TRBV2,15,TRBJ2-1,NA,TRBD2,TGTGCCAGCAGGCGACTAGCGGGGAGGGGTGGTGAGCAGTTCTTC,CASRRLAGRGGEQFF
TRBV10-3,13,TRBJ2-1,NA,NA,TGTGCCTCTATCATGTCCGGTGGCAATGAGCAGTTCTTC,CASIMSGGNEQFF
TRBV6-5,14,TRBJ1-1,NA,NA,TGTGCCAGCAGGCCCCCTCGGGTGAACACTGAAGCTTTCTTT,CASRPPRVNTEAFF
TRBV6-5,14,TRBJ2-7,once,NA,TGTGCCAGCAGTTACTCCACCAGCCACTACGAGCAGTACTTC,CASSYSTSHYEQYF
TRBV19,15,TRBJ2-1,NA,NA,TGTGCCAGTAGTAGGGGCAGGGACCCCTACAATGAGCAGTTCTTC,CASSRGRDPYNEQFF
TRBV28,13,TRBJ2-7,NA,NA,TGTGCCAGCAGGGGGGCAGAGGGATACGAGCAGTACTTC,CASRGAEGYEQYF
TRBV5-4,14,TRBJ1-1,NA,TRBD1,TGTGCCAGCAGCCGACAGGGTTTTAACACTGAAGCTTTCTTT,CASSRQGFNTEAFF
TRBV6-5,12,TRBJ1-1,NA,NA,TGTGCCAGCAGGAGGGGAGACACTGAAGCTTTCTTT,CASRRGDTEAFF
TRBV14,18,TRBJ2-5,NA,NA,TGTGCCAGCAGCCAAGAACGAGGGCGGGGGCCGGGAAAGGAGACCCAGTACTTC,CASSQERGRGPGKETQYF
TRBV5-1,14,TRBJ1-6,NA,TRBD1,TGCGCCAGCAGCTACGGACAGGAAAATTCACCCCTCCACTTT,CASSYGQENSPLHF
TRBV7-8,16,TRBJ1-6,NA,TRBD1,TGTGCCAGCAGCCAGGGACAGGGTCTATCAAATTCACCCCTCCACTTT,CASSQGQGLSNSPLHF
TRBV5-1,15,TRBJ2-3,NA,NA,TGCGCCAGCAGCTCGGTCGGACTGGATATCGATACGCAGTATTTT,CASSSVGLDIDTQYF
TRBV27,16,TRBJ1-4,NA,NA,TGTGCCAGCAGTTTATGGTCGGGACGGGGGAATGAAAAACTGTTTTTT,CASSLWSGRGNEKLFF
TRBV3-1/TRBV3-2,17,TRBJ2-3,NA,NA,TGTGCCAGTAGCAAGTTTCTTCCCATTTGTCTGCAAGATACGCAGTATTTT,CASSKFLPICLQDTQYF
TRBV11-2,14,TRBJ1-2,NA,NA,TGTGCCAGCAGCCCCCCCGGAACGGTCTATGGCTACACCTTC,CASSPPGTVYGYTF
TRBV5-8,15,TRBJ1-1,NA,TRBD1,TGTGCCAGCTGCCCACACAGGGGACTGAACACTGAAGCTTTCTTT,CASCPHRGLNTEAFF
TRBV9,17,TRBJ1-3,NA,NA,TGTGCCAGCAGCGTACAGGGTAATCCCCGCTCTGGAAACACCATATATTTT,CASSVQGNPRSGNTIYF
TRBV12-3/TRBV12-4,12,TRBJ1-1,NA,NA,TGTGCCAGCAGTTTTCTAGAAGGTGAAGCTTTCTTT,CASSFLEGEAFF
TRBV5-1,14,TRBJ1-2,NA,NA,TGCGCCAGCAGTTATGACGGGCTGGCCTATGGCTACACCTTC,CASSYDGLAYGYTF
TRBV4-2,14,TRBJ1-2,NA,NA,TGTGCCAGCAGCCCAGTGGACAGAGACTATGGCTACACCTTC,CASSPVDRDYGYTF
TRBV5-1,13,TRBJ1-4,NA,TRBD1,TGCGCCAGCAGTACAGGGGAGTCGGCGAGACTGTTTTTT,CASSTGESARLFF
TRBV28,15,TRBJ1-2,NA,TRBD1,TGTGCCAGCAATCCCCCGGGACAGCTACTCTATGGCTACACCTTC,CASNPPGQLLYGYTF
TRBV19,12,TRBJ1-2,NA,NA,TGTGCCAGTAGTACTAGTATCTATGGCTACACCTTC,CASSTSIYGYTF
TRBV6-1,14,TRBJ1-5,NA,NA,TGTGCCAGCAGTGACGGACAGCTAAATCAGCCCCAGCATTTT,CASSDGQLNQPQHF
TRBV2,15,TRBJ2-6,NA,NA,TGTGCCAGCGGATGGACGGCCTCTGGGGCCAACGTCCTGACTTTC,CASGWTASGANVLTF
TRBV6-2/TRBV6-3,15,TRBJ2-7,NA,TRBD2,TGTGCCAGCAGTCGACCGGGACTAGCCGTCAACGAGCAGTACTTC,CASSRPGLAVNEQYF
TRBV6-5,15,TRBJ2-1,NA,NA,TGTGCCAGCAGTTACCGTCAGGACTCCTACAATGAGCAGTTCTTC,CASSYRQDSYNEQFF
TRBV29-1,11,TRBJ2-1,NA,NA,TGCAGCGTTGAAGACCCCGATAAGGAGTTCTTC,CSVEDPDKEFF
TRBV6-5,14,TRBJ2-2,NA,TRBD2,TGTGCCAGCGGACTAGCGGGGAGCACCGGGGAGCTGTTTTTT,CASGLAGSTGELFF
TRBV7-2,14,TRBJ2-2,NA,NA,TGTGCCAGCAGCTGGACGCCCGAAGGCGGGGAGCTGTTTTTT,CASSWTPEGGELFF
TRBV12-5,15,TRBJ2-3,NA,TRBD1,TGTGCTAGTGGGAAGGGACAGGGGAGAACAGATACGCAGTATTTT,CASGKGQGRTDTQYF
TRBV7-9,15,TRBJ1-2,NA,NA,TGTGCCAGCAGCTTAGCCGGTGGACAGTCCTATGGCTACACCTTC,CASSLAGGQSYGYTF